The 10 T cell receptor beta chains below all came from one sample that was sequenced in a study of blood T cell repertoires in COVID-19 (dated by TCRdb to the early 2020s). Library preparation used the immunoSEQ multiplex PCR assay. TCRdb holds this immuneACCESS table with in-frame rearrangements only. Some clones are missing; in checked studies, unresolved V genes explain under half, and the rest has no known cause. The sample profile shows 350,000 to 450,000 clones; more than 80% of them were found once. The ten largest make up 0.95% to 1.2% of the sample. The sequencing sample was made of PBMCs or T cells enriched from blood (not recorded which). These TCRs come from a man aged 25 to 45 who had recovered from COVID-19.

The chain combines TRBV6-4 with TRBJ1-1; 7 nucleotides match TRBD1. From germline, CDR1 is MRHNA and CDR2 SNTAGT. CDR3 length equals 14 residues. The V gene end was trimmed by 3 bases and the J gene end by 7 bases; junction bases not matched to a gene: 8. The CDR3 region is CASSEGGGANEAFF. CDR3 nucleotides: TGTGCCAGCAGTGAAGGAGGGGGCGCGAATGAAGCTTTCTTT.

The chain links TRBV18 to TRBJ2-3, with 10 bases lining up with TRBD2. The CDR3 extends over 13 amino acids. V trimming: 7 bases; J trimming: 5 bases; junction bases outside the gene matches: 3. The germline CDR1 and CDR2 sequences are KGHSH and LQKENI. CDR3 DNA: TGTGCCAGCTTCAGACTAGCGGGAGATACGCAGTATTTT. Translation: CASFRLAGDTQYF.

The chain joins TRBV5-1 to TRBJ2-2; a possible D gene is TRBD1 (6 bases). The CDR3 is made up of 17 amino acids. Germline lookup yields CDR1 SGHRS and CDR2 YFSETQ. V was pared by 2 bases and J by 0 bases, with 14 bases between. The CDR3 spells CASSLPRQESNTGELFF. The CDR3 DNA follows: TGCGCCAGCAGCTTACCTCGACAGGAATCGAACACCGGGGAGCTGTTTTTT.

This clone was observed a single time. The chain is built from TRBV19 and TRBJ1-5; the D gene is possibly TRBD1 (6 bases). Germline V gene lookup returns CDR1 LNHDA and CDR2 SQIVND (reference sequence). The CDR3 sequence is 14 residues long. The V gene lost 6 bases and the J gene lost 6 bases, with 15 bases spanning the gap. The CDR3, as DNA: TGTGCCAGTAGCCAGGGGATAGTTGGTCAGCCCCAGCATTTT. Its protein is CASSQGIVGQPQHF.

The DNA of the CDR3 is TGTGCCACCTGGGACTGGGACAGGGCTAATTCACCCCTCCACTTT. The encoded protein is CATWDWDRANSPLHF. The chain carries TRBV10-3 and TRBJ1-6; 9 positions agree with TRBD1. V was clipped by 10 bases and J by 6 bases; unmatched bases: 10. The germline V gene encodes CDR1 ENHRY and CDR2 SYGVKD. The CDR3 extends over 15 amino acids.

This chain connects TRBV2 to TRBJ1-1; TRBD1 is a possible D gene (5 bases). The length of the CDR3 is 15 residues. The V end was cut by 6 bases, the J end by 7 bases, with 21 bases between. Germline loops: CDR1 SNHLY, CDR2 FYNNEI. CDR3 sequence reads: CASSTPGGGKGEAFF. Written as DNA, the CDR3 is TGTGCCAGCAGCACCCCGGGGGGGGGTAAAGGTGAAGCTTTCTTT.

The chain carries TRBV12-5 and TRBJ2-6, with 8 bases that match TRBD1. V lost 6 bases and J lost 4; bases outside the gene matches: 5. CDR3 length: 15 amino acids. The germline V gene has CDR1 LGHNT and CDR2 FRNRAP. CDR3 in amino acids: CASGTGVLGANVLTF. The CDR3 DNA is TGTGCTAGTGGGACAGGGGTTCTGGGGGCCAACGTCCTGACTTTC.

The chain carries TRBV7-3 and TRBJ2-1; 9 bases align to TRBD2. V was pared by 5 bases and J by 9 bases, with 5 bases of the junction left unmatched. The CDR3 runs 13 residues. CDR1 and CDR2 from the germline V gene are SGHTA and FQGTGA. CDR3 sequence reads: CASSLAGFGEQFF. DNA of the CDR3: TGTGCCAGCAGCCTAGCGGGATTTGGTGAGCAGTTCTTC.

The CDR3 protein is CASSLDRADEQYF. CDR3 DNA: TGTGCCAGCAGCTTGGACAGGGCCGACGAGCAGTACTTC. The chain employs TRBV5-6 and TRBJ2-7; a weak D match, TRBD1 (6 bases). Germline V gives CDR1 SGHDT, CDR2 YYEEEE. Deletions cut 0 bases from V and 5 bases from J, with 9 bases between. The CDR3 runs to 13 residues.

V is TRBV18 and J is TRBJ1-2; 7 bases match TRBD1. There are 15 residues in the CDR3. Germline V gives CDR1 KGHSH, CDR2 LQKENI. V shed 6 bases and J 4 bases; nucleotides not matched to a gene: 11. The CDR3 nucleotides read TGTGCCAGCTCCTTGGGACAGACCCAAGCCTATGGCTACACCTTC. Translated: CASSLGQTQAYGYTF.